This T cell receptor beta chain was sequenced in a study of PD-1 blockade in classical Hodgkin lymphoma. Each of the patients experienced relapse following autologous stem cell transplantation, and their brentuximab vedotin exposure differed. This clone was seen a handful of times. Its antigen is currently unknown. The data were produced by immunoSEQ multiplex PCR, yet TCRdb's version contains in-frame clones alone and is incomplete. Of under 20,000 clones in the sample, about 76% were seen once. The CDR3 is 16 amino acids. J was trimmed by 3 bases and V by 1 base; bases with no gene match: 8. Germline V gene lookup returns CDR1 ENHRY and CDR2 SYGVKD. Whole-study results and caveats: Nivolumab starters within 1 year of ASCT were excluded. CD4+ TCR diversity, unlike CD8+, rose significantly by C4D1.

The receptor was derived from a human donor with classical Hodgkin lymphoma. The source material was peripheral blood mononuclear cells (PBMCs), sampled before the second cycle of nivolumab. This chain connects TRBV10-3 to TRBJ1-1, with TRBD1 matching over 7 bases. The DNA of the CDR3 is TGTGCCATCAGTGAGTTCGGGGACAGCACGGACACTGAAGCTTTCTTT. Protein: CAISEFGDSTDTEAFF.